A single sample gave rise to the 28 T cell receptor beta chains below, sequenced in a study of HIV-infected patients and healthy controls. TCRdb itself ran the 5' RACE reads through MiXCR, one entry per CDR3 protein. The data show some 20,000 distinct CDR3 sequences, roughly 19% seen once. Specimen: CD8+ T cells from blood. These receptors came from a human donor in good health.

This clonotype was counted between two and nine times. V gene TRBV9 combines with J gene TRBJ2-1; D gene unclear. Germline values: CDR1 SGDLS, CDR2 YYNGEE. CDR3 length: 13 amino acids. V shed 0 bases and J shed 8 bases, with 9 bases lying between them. CDR3 nucleotide sequence: TGTGCCAGCAGCGTAGTCGATGGGGATGAGCAGTTCTTC. This codes for CASSVVDGDEQFF. The whole variable domain, remainder taken from reference TRBV9 and TRBJ2-1, is DSGVTQTPKHLITATGQRVTLRCSPRSGDLSVYWYQQSLDQGLQFLIQYYNGEERAKGNILERFSAQQFPDLHSELNLSSLELGDSALYFCASSVVDGDEQFFGPGTRLTVL.

This clonotype turned up a few times. The V call is TRBV6-1, the J call TRBJ2-2; no reliable D call. Between the trimmed V and J ends, which lost 3 bases and 2 bases, there was a span of 7 bases. This CDR3 has 14 amino acids. The germline CDR1 and CDR2 sequences are MNHNS and SASEGT. In nucleotides, the CDR3 is TGTGCCAGCAGTGACGGGCCAAACACCGGGGAGCTGTTTTTT. Translated: CASSDGPNTGELFF.

This sequence joins TRBV30 and TRBJ1-1; D unresolved. The CDR3 is 12 amino acids. V lost 7 bases, J lost 1 base, and 10 bases lay in between. Germline assignment: CDR1 GTSNPN and CDR2 SVGIG (reference sequence). The CDR3 bases are TGTGCCTATCTAGGGCCGAACACTGAAGCTTTCTTT. It translates to CAYLGPNTEAFF.

The rearrangement joins TRBV9 to TRBJ2-3; D remains unclear. There are 13 residues in the CDR3. Trimming took off 0 bases at V and 7 bases at J, with 9 bases between the two ends. In germline, CDR1 is SGDLS, CDR2 YYNGEE. The CDR3 spells CASSVESSNTQYF. The CDR3, as DNA: TGTGCCAGCAGCGTAGAGTCTTCCAATACGCAGTATTTT.

This clonotype turned up a few times. Here the CDR3 DNA reads TGTGCCAGTAGTACGAGTATGGACAGCAACGAAAAACTGTTTTTT. Translating gives CASSTSMDSNEKLFF. The chain uses TRBV19 and TRBJ1-4; TRBD1 might be the D (6 bases). Trimming took off 4 bases at V and 8 bases at J, with 17 bases between the two ends. The CDR3 length is 15 residues. Germline CDR1 LNHDA, CDR2 SQIVND (reference sequence).

The V call is TRBV7-9, the J call TRBJ1-6; no reliable D call. CDR3 length equals 15 residues. Germline CDR1 reads SEHNR; CDR2 reads FQNEAQ (reference sequence). V was cut by 0 bases and J by 10 bases, with 13 bases left in between. DNA for the CDR3: TGTGCCAGCAGCTTAGCCTGGGGATTAGGCTCACCCCTCCACTTT. Residues: CASSLAWGLGSPLHF.

The chain employs TRBV5-5 and TRBJ2-3, with 8 bases fitting TRBD1. Germline-derived CDR1 and CDR2 are SGHKS and YYEKEE (reference sequence). Germline trimming cut 4 bases from V and 7 bases from J; bases unmatched to any gene: 8. This CDR3 spans 14 amino acids. The CDR3 nucleotides are TGTGCCAGCAGCCTTGGACAGGGATCCCATACGCAGTATTTT. Translated, it gives CASSLGQGSHTQYF.

This clonotype was detected a few times. The genes are TRBV6-1 and TRBJ1-2; D remains unclear. This CDR3 has 17 amino acids. Looked up from germline, CDR1 is MNHNS and CDR2 is SASEGT. V was trimmed by 0 bases and J by 4 bases, leaving 18 bases between them. The CDR3 protein is CASSEAGRTYAIYGYTF. In nucleotides, the CDR3 is TGTGCCAGCAGTGAAGCAGGTCGGACCTATGCCATCTATGGCTACACCTTC.

This clonotype was detected many times. The chain is built from TRBV2 and TRBJ2-7; TRBD2 matches 9 bases. Unmatched junction bases numbered 7, after V lost 8 bases and J lost 2 bases. The length of the CDR3 is 14 residues. Germline values: CDR1 SNHLY, CDR2 FYNNEI. The CDR3 DNA follows: TGTGCCAGCTGGCCGGGACTAGCCACCTACGAGCAGTACTTC. As protein: CASWPGLATYEQYF.

This clonotype showed up many times. CDR3 in amino acids: CSVSGQGAIGYTEAFF. CDR3 DNA sequence: TGCAGCGTCTCGGGACAGGGGGCTATAGGGTACACTGAAGCTTTCTTT. The chain employs TRBV29-1 and TRBJ1-1; 12 bases line up with TRBD1. The CDR3 extends over 16 amino acids. V trimming: 6 bases; J trimming: 3 bases; junction bases outside the gene matches: 11. Germline CDR1 is SQVTM and CDR2 is ANQGSEA.

This rearrangement joins TRBV6-5 to TRBJ1-5; TRBD1 matches 9 bases. The CDR3 extends over 15 amino acids. CDR1 and CDR2 from the germline V gene are MNHEY and SVGAGI. V lost 0 bases to trimming and J lost 8 bases; unmatched junction nucleotides: 5. The CDR3 loop reads CASSYSTGGTEPQHF. DNA for the CDR3: TGTGCCAGCAGTTACTCAACAGGGGGCACGGAGCCCCAGCATTTT.

This clonotype was counted a few times. V and J are TRBV3-1 and TRBJ2-7; D is unclear. Germline assignment: CDR1 LGHDT and CDR2 YNNKEL (reference sequence). The V end lost 5 bases, the J end lost 1 base, and 9 bases lay between the germline ends. This CDR3 spans 13 amino acids. The chain's CDR3 is CASSTTDSYEQYF. Here the CDR3 DNA reads TGTGCCAGCAGCACAACAGATTCCTACGAGCAGTACTTC.

V and J are TRBV11-2 and TRBJ2-3, with D possibly TRBD2 on 5 matching bases. CDR1 and CDR2 (germline): SGHAT, FQNNGV. The V end was cut by 5 bases, the J end by 6 bases, with 15 bases between. The CDR3 has 14 residues. As DNA, the CDR3 is TGTGCCAGCAGCCCCCTTTACGGGGAGGATACGCAGTATTTT. Translation: CASSPLYGEDTQYF. Full variable domain (remainder filled in from reference TRBV11-2 and TRBJ2-3): EAGVAQSPRYKIIEKRQSVAFWCNPISGHATLYWYQQILGQGPKLLIQFQNNGVVDDSQLPKDRFSAERLKGVDSTLKIQPAKLEDSAVYLCASSPLYGEDTQYFGPGTRLTVL.

This clonotype was picked up many times. The chain uses TRBV4-1 and TRBJ1-6; D gene ambiguous. The length of the CDR3 is 14 residues. Germline lookup yields CDR1 MGHRA and CDR2 YSYEKL. Trimming removed 0 bases from V and 7 bases from J, with 7 bases in between. The CDR3 nucleotides read TGCGCCAGCAGCCAAGATATCGGGAATTCACCCCTCCACTTT. Residues: CASSQDIGNSPLHF.

The J gene is TRBJ2-1, the V gene TRBV11-2, with D perhaps assigned TRBD1 or TRBD2 (5 bases each). Germline V lookup: CDR1 SGHAT, CDR2 FQNNGV. CDR3 length: 18 residues. The V end was cut by 4 bases, the J end by 0 bases, with 19 bases between. CDR3 sequence reads: CASSSGLGEMNSYNEQFF. The CDR3 DNA reads as TGTGCCAGCAGCTCAGGTTTGGGGGAAATGAACTCCTACAATGAGCAGTTCTTC.

The rearrangement joins TRBV6-5 to TRBJ1-3, with no clear D. In germline, CDR1 is MNHEY, CDR2 SVGAGI. V shed 5 bases and J shed 0 bases, with 23 bases lying between them. The CDR3 totals 19 residues. CDR3 sequence reads: CASSRAYDPIIPSGNTIYF. The CDR3 DNA is TGTGCCAGCAGTCGAGCCTACGACCCTATAATTCCCTCTGGAAACACCATATATTTT.

The V gene is TRBV6-5, the J gene TRBJ1-1, with 9 bases lining up with TRBD1. V trimming: 4 bases; J trimming: 3 bases; junction bases outside the gene matches: 3. CDR3 size: 14 residues. Germline V lookup: CDR1 MNHEY, CDR2 SVGAGI. The CDR3 coding sequence is TGTGCCAGCAGTTCCACAGGGGGCTACACTGAAGCTTTCTTT. Amino acid sequence: CASSSTGGYTEAFF.

The chain links TRBV13 to TRBJ1-4; D might be TRBD1 (5 bases). The CDR3 runs to 15 residues. Germline-derived CDR1 and CDR2 are PRHDT and FYEKMQ (reference sequence). Trimming took off 5 bases at V and 3 bases at J, with 13 bases between the two ends. CDR3 protein: CASSKGGEANEKLFF. The DNA of the CDR3 is TGTGCCAGCAGCAAAGGAGGGGAGGCTAATGAAAAACTGTTTTTT.

V gene TRBV5-6 combines with J gene TRBJ1-1; the D is unclear. Trimming left V 1 base short and J 0 bases short, with 7 bases between. From germline, CDR1 is SGHDT and CDR2 YYEEEE. The CDR3 runs 14 residues. Here the CDR3 reads CASSLWDLNTEAFF. In DNA, the CDR3 is TGTGCCAGCAGCTTGTGGGATCTGAACACTGAAGCTTTCTTT. The full variable domain, with the rest looked up from reference TRBV5-6 and TRBJ1-1, is DAGVTQSPTHLIKTRGQQVTLRCSPKSGHDTVSWYQQALGQGPQFIFQYYEEEERQRGNFPDRFSGHQFPNYSSELNVNALLLGDSALYLCASSLWDLNTEAFFGQGTRLTVV.

This rearrangement joins TRBV19 to TRBJ1-2; D unresolved. Trimming removed 1 base from V and 5 bases from J, with 11 bases in between. CDR1 and CDR2 (germline): LNHDA, SQIVND (reference sequence). This CDR3 comprises 14 residues. CDR3 in DNA: TGTGCCAGTAGTATAGCCCTTGACGAGTATGGCTACACCTTC. Its protein is CASSIALDEYGYTF. The full variable domain, rest sourced from reference TRBV19 and TRBJ1-2, is DGGITQSPKYLFRKEGQNVTLSCEQNLNHDAMYWYRQDPGQGLRLIYYSQIVNDFQKGDIAEGYSVSREKKESFPLTVTSAQKNPTAFYLCASSIALDEYGYTFGSGTRLTVV.

The table lists this clonotype with a few counts. The rearrangement joins TRBV3-1 to TRBJ2-5, with D perhaps matching TRBD2 (5 bases). CDR1 and CDR2 (germline): LGHDT, YNNKEL (reference sequence). V lost 0 bases to trimming and J lost 2 bases, with 10 bases between them. The CDR3 contains 15 residues. The CDR3 region is CASSQDTSRQETQYF. The CDR3 nucleotides read TGTGCCAGCAGCCAAGATACTAGTCGGCAAGAGACCCAGTACTTC.

A few counts support this clonotype. The chain carries TRBV20-1 and TRBJ2-5; no clear D. Germline CDR1 is DFQATT and CDR2 is SNEGSKA (reference sequence). This CDR3 is 16 amino acids long. V was pared by 3 bases and J by 0 bases, with 17 bases between. CDR3: CSASDSEQAHQETQYF. CDR3 DNA sequence: TGCAGTGCTAGTGACTCGGAGCAGGCACACCAAGAGACCCAGTACTTC.

A few counts support this clonotype. The rearrangement joins TRBV4-3 to TRBJ1-3; a possible D gene is TRBD1 (6 bases). The CDR3 runs 15 residues. Germline lookup yields CDR1 LGHNA and CDR2 YSLEER. Trimming removed 0 bases at V and 3 bases at J, with 9 bases between. The CDR3 DNA reads as TGCGCCAGCAGCCAAGACGGGGGGCTTGGAAACACCATATATTTT. Its protein product is CASSQDGGLGNTIYF.

This clonotype showed up many times. The chain carries TRBV5-1 and TRBJ2-1, with D unresolved. This CDR3 has 13 amino acids. V dropped 3 bases and J dropped 8 bases, with 12 bases sitting between them. The germline V gene has CDR1 SGHRS and CDR2 YFSETQ. CDR3 loop: CASSYLGKDEQFF. In DNA, the CDR3 is TGCGCCAGCAGCTATCTGGGTAAAGATGAGCAGTTCTTC.

By its share, this clonotype is medium-sized. The V and J genes are TRBV6-2 or TRBV6-3 and TRBJ2-1; tentative D call: TRBD2 (5 bases). The CDR3 spans 14 residues. In germline, CDR1 is MNHEY, CDR2 SVGEGT. Deletions cut 4 bases from V and 7 bases from J, with 14 bases between. In nucleotides, the CDR3 is TGTGCCAGCAGTTTCCTGGGAGATCCTAATGAGCAGTTCTTC. Translated: CASSFLGDPNEQFF.

This clonotype was seen a handful of times. Because the CDR3's place on the DNA is in doubt, the DNA is left out and the CDR3 is given as listed by TCRdb. The chain recombines TRBV7-5 with TRBJ1-5; the table's TRBD1 call for D was not verified on the DNA. TRBV7-5 is shown as a pseudogene. The CDR3 is 17 amino acids long, termini counted. CDR3 sequence: CISVPEAPPGGGQPQHF.

This clonotype was counted ten times or more. This chain joins TRBV7-2 and TRBJ2-1; 7 bases are a match to TRBD2. Germline CDR1 and CDR2: SGHTA and FQGNSA. Losses at the gene ends were 4 bases for V and 10 bases for J; bases not matched to a gene: 19. This CDR3 comprises 17 residues. DNA for the CDR3: TGTGCCAGCAGCTCAGGGACTCCTTTGGGCGGGGGAGAGGAGCAGTTCTTC. As protein: CASSSGTPLGGGEEQFF.

V gene TRBV25-1 combines with J gene TRBJ2-7; possibly TRBD1 for D (5 bases). The germline CDR1 and CDR2 sequences are MGHDK and SYGVNS. The CDR3 totals 15 residues. Deletions cut 2 bases from V and 0 bases from J, with 11 bases between. Here the CDR3 reads CASSERSGPSYEQYF. The CDR3, as DNA: TGTGCCAGCAGTGAACGGTCAGGGCCCTCCTACGAGCAGTACTTC.